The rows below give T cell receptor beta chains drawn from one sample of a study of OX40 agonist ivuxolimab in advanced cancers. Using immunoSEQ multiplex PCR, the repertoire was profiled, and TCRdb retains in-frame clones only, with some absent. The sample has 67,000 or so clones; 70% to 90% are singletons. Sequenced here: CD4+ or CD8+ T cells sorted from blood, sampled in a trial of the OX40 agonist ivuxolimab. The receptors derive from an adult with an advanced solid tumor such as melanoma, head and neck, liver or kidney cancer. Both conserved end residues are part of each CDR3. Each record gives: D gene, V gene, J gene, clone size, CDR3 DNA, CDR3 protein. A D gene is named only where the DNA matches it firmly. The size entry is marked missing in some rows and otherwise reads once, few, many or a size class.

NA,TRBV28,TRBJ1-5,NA,TGTGCCAGCAGTTTCTGGCGGGGCAGTCAGCATTTT,CASSFWRGSQHF
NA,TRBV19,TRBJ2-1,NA,TGTGCCAGTAGCACCCTCTTTAGCGGAGCCTACAATGAGCAGTTCTTC,CASSTLFSGAYNEQFF
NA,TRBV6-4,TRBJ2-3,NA,TGTGCCAGCAGTGAAGGGCAGGCTTTCACAGATACGCAGTATTTT,CASSEGQAFTDTQYF
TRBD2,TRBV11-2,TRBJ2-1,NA,TGTGCCAGCAGCTTGACTAGCGGAATCTACAATGAGCAGTTCTTC,CASSLTSGIYNEQFF
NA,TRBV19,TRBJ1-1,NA,TGTGCCACCAAGACAGGGAACACTGAAGCTTTCTTT,CATKTGNTEAFF
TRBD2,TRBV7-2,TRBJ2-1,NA,TGTGCCAGCAGCTTTATGGGACTAGGAGAACGCAATGAGCAGTTCTTC,CASSFMGLGERNEQFF
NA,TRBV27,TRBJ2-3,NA,TGTGCCAGCAGTTCAGGACCCGTGAGGGCAGATACGCAGTATTTT,CASSSGPVRADTQYF
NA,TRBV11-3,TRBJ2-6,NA,TGTGCCAGCAGCCGGGAGTCTGGGGCCAACGTCCTGACTTTC,CASSRESGANVLTF
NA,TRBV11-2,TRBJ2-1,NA,TGTGCCAGCAGCTTAGATTCAAGGCGTGAGCAGTTCTTC,CASSLDSRREQFF
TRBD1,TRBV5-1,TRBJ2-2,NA,TGCGCCAGCAGCTTGGGACAGGGTGGGGAGCTGTTTTTT,CASSLGQGGELFF
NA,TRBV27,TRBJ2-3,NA,TGTGCCAGCAGGATTACAGATACGCAGTATTTT,CASRITDTQYF
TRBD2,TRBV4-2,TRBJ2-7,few,TGTGCCAGCAGCCAAGTTTTGGCGCGGGGGAGCTCCTACGAGCAGTACTTC,CASSQVLARGSSYEQYF
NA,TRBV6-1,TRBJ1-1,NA,TGTGCCAGCAGGATGGATTTGAACACTGAAGCTTTCTTT,CASRMDLNTEAFF
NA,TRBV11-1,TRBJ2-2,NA,TGTGCCAGCAGCACCGGAGGACTAACCGGGGAGCTGTTTTTT,CASSTGGLTGELFF
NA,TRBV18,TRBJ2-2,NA,TGTGCCAGCTCACAAAGCACCGGGGAGCTGTTTTTT,CASSQSTGELFF
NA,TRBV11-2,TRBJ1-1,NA,TGTGCCAGCAGCTTAGATTCTTCGTCCGAAGCTTTCTTT,CASSLDSSSEAFF
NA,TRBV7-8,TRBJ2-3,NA,TGTGCCAGCAGCTTAGCTGGGGGCTCGAGGGATACGCAGTATTTT,CASSLAGGSRDTQYF
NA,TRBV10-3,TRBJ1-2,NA,TGTGCCATCAGTGAGTCAATTCTCGTGAGGTACACCTTC,CAISESILVRYTF
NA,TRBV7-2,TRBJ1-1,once,TGTGCCAGCAGGAACAATTTAGACACTGAAGCTTTCTTT,CASRNNLDTEAFF
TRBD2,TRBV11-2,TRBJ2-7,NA,TGTGCCAGCAGCTTATCAGGCGGGAGGGATCGCGAGCAGTACTTC,CASSLSGGRDREQYF
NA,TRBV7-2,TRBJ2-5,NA,TGTGCCAGCAGCTTCGACCAAGAGACCCAGTACTTC,CASSFDQETQYF
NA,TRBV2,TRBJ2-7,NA,TGTGCCAGCAAGCGAAGGGGGGATTCCGAGCAGTACTTC,CASKRRGDSEQYF
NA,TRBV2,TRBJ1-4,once,TGTGCCAGCAGTGCAAGTGAGGTAAAACTGTTTTTT,CASSASEVKLFF
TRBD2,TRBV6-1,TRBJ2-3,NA,TGTGCCAGCAGTTGGACTAGCGGACCAACAGATACGCAGTATTTT,CASSWTSGPTDTQYF
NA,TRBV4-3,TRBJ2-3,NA,TGCGCCAGCAATTGGTTTGTGGGGACAGATACGCAGTATTTT,CASNWFVGTDTQYF
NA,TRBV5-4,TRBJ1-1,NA,TGTGCCAGCAGCTTGGGGGGGGCGGGGACCCTCACTGAAGCTTTCTTT,CASSLGGAGTLTEAFF
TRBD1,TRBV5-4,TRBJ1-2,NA,TGTGCCAGCAGCTCGGGACAGCTTTATGGCTACACCTTC,CASSSGQLYGYTF
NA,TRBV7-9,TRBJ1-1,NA,TGTGCCAGCAGCTTAGCGAATGAAGCTTTCTTT,CASSLANEAFF
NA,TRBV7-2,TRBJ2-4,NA,TGTGCCAGCGGCTCGTGGGAAAACATTCAGTACTTC,CASGSWENIQYF
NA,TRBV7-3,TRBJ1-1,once,TGTGCCAGCAGCTTAAAATACGGGGATGAAGCTTTCTTT,CASSLKYGDEAFF
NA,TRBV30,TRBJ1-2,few,TGTGCCTGGAGTATCCGGGACGGATTGAACTATGGCTACACCTTC,CAWSIRDGLNYGYTF
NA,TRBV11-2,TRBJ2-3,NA,TGTGCCAGCAGCTCCGAACGGGAGTCTGACACAGATACGCAGTATTTT,CASSSERESDTDTQYF
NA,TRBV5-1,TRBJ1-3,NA,TGCGCCAGCAGTTCCGGGGACCGCTCTGGAAACACCATATATTTT,CASSSGDRSGNTIYF
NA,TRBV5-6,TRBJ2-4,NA,TGTGCCAGCAGCACATTGTCGTATACGCCTCAGTACTTC,CASSTLSYTPQYF
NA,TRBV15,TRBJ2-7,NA,TGTGCCACCAGCAGACAGGGTATCGAGCAGTACTTC,CATSRQGIEQYF
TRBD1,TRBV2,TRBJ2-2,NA,TGTGCCAGCAGTGAAGGAGGGGGCTCCGGATGGGAGCTGTTTTTT,CASSEGGGSGWELFF
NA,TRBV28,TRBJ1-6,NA,TGTGCCAGCAGTTTATGGGCCGGGGGTCGTTCACCCCTCCACTTT,CASSLWAGGRSPLHF
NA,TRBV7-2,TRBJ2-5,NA,TGTGCCAGCAGCTTAGATGGGCGGCAGACCGCCATGGAGACCCAGTACTTC,CASSLDGRQTAMETQYF
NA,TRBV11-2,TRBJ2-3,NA,TGTGCCAGCAGCTTAGGACAGCTTAGCACAGATACGCAGTATTTT,CASSLGQLSTDTQYF
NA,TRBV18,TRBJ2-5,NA,TGTGCCAGCTCACCAAGGATCGAGGGGGAGACCCAGTACTTC,CASSPRIEGETQYF
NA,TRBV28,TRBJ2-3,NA,TGTGCCAGCAGTCCGACAGGAGCCAGCACAGATACGCAGTATTTT,CASSPTGASTDTQYF
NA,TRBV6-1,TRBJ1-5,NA,TGTGCCAGCAGTGAAGCGGAGGGATGGGGCAATCAGCCCCAGCATTTT,CASSEAEGWGNQPQHF
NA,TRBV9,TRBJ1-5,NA,TGTGCCAGCAGCGTAGGCGTATCTCAGCATTTT,CASSVGVSQHF
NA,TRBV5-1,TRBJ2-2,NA,TGCGCCAGCAGCGCCGGGACTGCGAACACCGGGGAGCTGTTTTTT,CASSAGTANTGELFF
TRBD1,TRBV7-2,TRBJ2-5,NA,TGTGCCAGCAGCGACAGGGTGGAGGTGGGGGAGACCCAGTACTTC,CASSDRVEVGETQYF
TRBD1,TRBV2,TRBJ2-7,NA,TGTGCCAGCAGTGGGGACAGGGCTTACGAGCAGTACTTC,CASSGDRAYEQYF
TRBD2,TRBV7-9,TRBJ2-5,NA,TGTGCCAGCAGCGCCGGTCGGGCTAGCGGCCAGAAGGAGACCCAGTACTTC,CASSAGRASGQKETQYF
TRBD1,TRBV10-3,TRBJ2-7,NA,TGTGCCATCAGTGATGGTCCGGACAGGGGACAATGGTCCTACGAGCAGTACTTC,CAISDGPDRGQWSYEQYF
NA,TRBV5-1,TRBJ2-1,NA,TGCGCCAGCAGTTCCACACGGAACTCCTACAATGAGCAGTTCTTC,CASSSTRNSYNEQFF
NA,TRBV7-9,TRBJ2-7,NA,TGTGCCAGCAGCTTTAGCAATGAACCCTACGAGCAGTACTTC,CASSFSNEPYEQYF
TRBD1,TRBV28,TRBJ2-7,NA,TGTGCCAGCAGTTCATGGGACAGGTTTTACGAGCAGTACTTC,CASSSWDRFYEQYF
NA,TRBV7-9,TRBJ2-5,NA,TGTGCCAGCTGCCCATACGGCGGAGGGACCCAGTACTTC,CASCPYGGGTQYF
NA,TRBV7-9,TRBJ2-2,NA,TGTGCCAGCAGCCCAGACACATCCACCGGGGAGCTGTTTTTT,CASSPDTSTGELFF
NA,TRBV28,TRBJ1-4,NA,TGTGCCAGCAGTTTAATGGGTACTGGAAAACTGTTTTTT,CASSLMGTGKLFF
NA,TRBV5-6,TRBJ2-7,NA,TGTGCCAGCAGCTTCTTGGATCGATACTACGAGCAGTACTTC,CASSFLDRYYEQYF